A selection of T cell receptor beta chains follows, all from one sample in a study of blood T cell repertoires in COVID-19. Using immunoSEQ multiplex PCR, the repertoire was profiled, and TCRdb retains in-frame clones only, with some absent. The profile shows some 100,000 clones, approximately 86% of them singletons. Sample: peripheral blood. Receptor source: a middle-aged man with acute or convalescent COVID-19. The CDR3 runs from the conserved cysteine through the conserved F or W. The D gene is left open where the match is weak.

cdr3_aa: CASTLGTGSYNEQFF; v_call: TRBV6-5; d_call: TRBD1; cdr3_length: 15
cdr3_aa: CASSDRLAGVHEQYF; v_call: TRBV10-2; d_call: TRBD2; cdr3_length: 15
cdr3_aa: CASSFLAQNEQYF; v_call: TRBV7-9; d_call: NA; cdr3_length: 13
cdr3_aa: CASSQDREGKLFF; v_call: TRBV18; d_call: NA; cdr3_length: 13
cdr3_aa: CATSDGKRAVTFNEQFF; v_call: TRBV24-1; d_call: NA; cdr3_length: 17
cdr3_aa: CASSLVGLGTDTQYF; v_call: TRBV7-9; d_call: NA; cdr3_length: 15
cdr3_aa: CASSLARTGSYEQYF; v_call: TRBV7-8; d_call: NA; cdr3_length: 15
cdr3_aa: CASSQRTGSLMGTDTQYF; v_call: TRBV27; d_call: TRBD1; cdr3_length: 18
cdr3_aa: CASSAGSSYEQYF; v_call: TRBV5-1; d_call: NA; cdr3_length: 13
cdr3_aa: CASSEASFYNEQFF; v_call: TRBV10-1; d_call: NA; cdr3_length: 14
cdr3_aa: CASSQDLRIATNEKLFF; v_call: TRBV3-1/TRBV3-2; d_call: NA; cdr3_length: 17
cdr3_aa: CASSDGTGVMSNEKLFF; v_call: TRBV2; d_call: TRBD1; cdr3_length: 17
cdr3_aa: CASSVTSFPDTQYF; v_call: TRBV9; d_call: NA; cdr3_length: 14
cdr3_aa: CASSRAGNSYNEQFF; v_call: TRBV18; d_call: TRBD2; cdr3_length: 15
cdr3_aa: CASSLGGTSGSGEQYF; v_call: TRBV19; d_call: TRBD2; cdr3_length: 16
cdr3_aa: CASSPRSGLVEEQYF; v_call: TRBV9; d_call: TRBD2; cdr3_length: 15
cdr3_aa: CASSTRADSGAFF; v_call: TRBV3-1/TRBV3-2; d_call: NA; cdr3_length: 13
cdr3_aa: CAISVRDGSNLNEQYF; v_call: TRBV10-3; d_call: NA; cdr3_length: 16
cdr3_aa: CASSVEGAGYNEQFF; v_call: TRBV9; d_call: NA; cdr3_length: 15
cdr3_aa: CASSYSIAGGTEAFF; v_call: TRBV6-5; d_call: NA; cdr3_length: 15
cdr3_aa: CASSITGQPNTEAFF; v_call: TRBV19; d_call: NA; cdr3_length: 15
cdr3_aa: CASSQVPRTSGQETQYF; v_call: TRBV3-1/TRBV3-2; d_call: TRBD2; cdr3_length: 17
cdr3_aa: CASSSGHLTEVTQYF; v_call: TRBV19; d_call: NA; cdr3_length: 15
cdr3_aa: CASSSTSGRPSYNEQFF; v_call: TRBV11-2; d_call: TRBD2; cdr3_length: 17
cdr3_aa: CASSFGTENYGYTF; v_call: TRBV5-1; d_call: NA; cdr3_length: 14
cdr3_aa: CATSDSGQGYNEQFF; v_call: TRBV24-1; d_call: TRBD1; cdr3_length: 15
cdr3_aa: CASSYSGGGTEAFF; v_call: TRBV6-5; d_call: NA; cdr3_length: 14
cdr3_aa: CASSPSGGPYEQYF; v_call: TRBV18; d_call: TRBD2; cdr3_length: 14
cdr3_aa: CASSQLRTGGAFF; v_call: TRBV14; d_call: TRBD1; cdr3_length: 13
cdr3_aa: CASSRGLDRPYQETQYF; v_call: TRBV7-9; d_call: NA; cdr3_length: 17
cdr3_aa: CASLAGTSGDEQYF; v_call: TRBV2; d_call: TRBD2; cdr3_length: 14
cdr3_aa: CASSLLARRGEQYF; v_call: TRBV28; d_call: NA; cdr3_length: 14
cdr3_aa: CASSIGGSTSYEQYF; v_call: TRBV19; d_call: NA; cdr3_length: 15
cdr3_aa: CASSLGRAGEQYF; v_call: TRBV5-6; d_call: NA; cdr3_length: 13
cdr3_aa: CASSPSTGKNTEAFF; v_call: TRBV18; d_call: TRBD1; cdr3_length: 15
cdr3_aa: CASSESEGSGANVLTF; v_call: TRBV2; d_call: NA; cdr3_length: 16
cdr3_aa: CASSNRATNQPQHF; v_call: TRBV19; d_call: NA; cdr3_length: 14
cdr3_aa: CAWDRSIGTEAFF; v_call: TRBV30; d_call: NA; cdr3_length: 13
cdr3_aa: CASSQGQGFYGYTF; v_call: TRBV19; d_call: TRBD1; cdr3_length: 14
cdr3_aa: CASSQARRLNSGNTIYF; v_call: TRBV3-1/TRBV3-2; d_call: NA; cdr3_length: 17
cdr3_aa: CASSLLGQYNEQFF; v_call: TRBV7-2; d_call: TRBD1; cdr3_length: 14
cdr3_aa: CASTPPGSSYEQYF; v_call: TRBV23-1; d_call: NA; cdr3_length: 14
cdr3_aa: CASSIFGTVNQPQHF; v_call: TRBV19; d_call: TRBD1; cdr3_length: 15
cdr3_aa: CASRLQGLWDTQYF; v_call: TRBV6-5; d_call: NA; cdr3_length: 14
cdr3_aa: CASSVAGGQDEQYF; v_call: TRBV9; d_call: TRBD1; cdr3_length: 14
cdr3_aa: CASSQSKGRNYGYTF; v_call: TRBV3-1/TRBV3-2; d_call: NA; cdr3_length: 15
cdr3_aa: CASSQGLHGLPSYGYTF; v_call: TRBV3-1/TRBV3-2; d_call: NA; cdr3_length: 17
cdr3_aa: CASSLADRAEAFF; v_call: TRBV5-1; d_call: NA; cdr3_length: 13
cdr3_aa: CATSIHGAGGGYTF; v_call: TRBV15; d_call: TRBD1; cdr3_length: 14
cdr3_aa: CASSVGGLAGRETQYF; v_call: TRBV9; d_call: TRBD2; cdr3_length: 16
cdr3_aa: CASSPSGSTDTQYF; v_call: TRBV5-4; d_call: TRBD2; cdr3_length: 14
cdr3_aa: CASSQAEVPPGLAGYEQYF; v_call: TRBV4-2; d_call: TRBD2; cdr3_length: 19
cdr3_aa: CASSYTSGNTDTQYF; v_call: TRBV5-5; d_call: TRBD2; cdr3_length: 15
cdr3_aa: CAISEPGQGSNQPQHF; v_call: TRBV10-3; d_call: TRBD1; cdr3_length: 16
cdr3_aa: CASSIAGTGVTLQPQHF; v_call: TRBV19; d_call: TRBD1; cdr3_length: 17
cdr3_aa: CASSLTSPDYEQYF; v_call: TRBV5-6; d_call: NA; cdr3_length: 14
cdr3_aa: CASSRMEPEQYF; v_call: TRBV12-3/TRBV12-4; d_call: NA; cdr3_length: 12
cdr3_aa: CASSPGTGGSPLHF; v_call: TRBV11-3; d_call: NA; cdr3_length: 14
cdr3_aa: CASSLGGITEAFF; v_call: TRBV9; d_call: TRBD1; cdr3_length: 13